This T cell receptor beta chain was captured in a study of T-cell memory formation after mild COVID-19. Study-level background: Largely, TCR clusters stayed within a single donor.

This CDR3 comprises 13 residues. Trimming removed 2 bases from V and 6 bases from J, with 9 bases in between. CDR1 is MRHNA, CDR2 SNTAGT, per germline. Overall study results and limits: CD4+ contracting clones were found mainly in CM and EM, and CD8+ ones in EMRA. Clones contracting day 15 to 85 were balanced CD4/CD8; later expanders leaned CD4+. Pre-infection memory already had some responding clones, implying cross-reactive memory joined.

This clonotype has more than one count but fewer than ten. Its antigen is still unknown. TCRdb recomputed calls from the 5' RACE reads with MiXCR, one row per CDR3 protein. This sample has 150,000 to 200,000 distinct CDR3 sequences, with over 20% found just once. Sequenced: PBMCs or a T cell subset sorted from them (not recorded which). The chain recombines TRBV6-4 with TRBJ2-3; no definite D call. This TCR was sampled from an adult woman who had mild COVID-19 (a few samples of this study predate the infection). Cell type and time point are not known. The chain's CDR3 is CASSDKEADTQYF. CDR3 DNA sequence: TGTGCCAGCAGTGACAAAGAGGCGGATACGCAGTATTTT.